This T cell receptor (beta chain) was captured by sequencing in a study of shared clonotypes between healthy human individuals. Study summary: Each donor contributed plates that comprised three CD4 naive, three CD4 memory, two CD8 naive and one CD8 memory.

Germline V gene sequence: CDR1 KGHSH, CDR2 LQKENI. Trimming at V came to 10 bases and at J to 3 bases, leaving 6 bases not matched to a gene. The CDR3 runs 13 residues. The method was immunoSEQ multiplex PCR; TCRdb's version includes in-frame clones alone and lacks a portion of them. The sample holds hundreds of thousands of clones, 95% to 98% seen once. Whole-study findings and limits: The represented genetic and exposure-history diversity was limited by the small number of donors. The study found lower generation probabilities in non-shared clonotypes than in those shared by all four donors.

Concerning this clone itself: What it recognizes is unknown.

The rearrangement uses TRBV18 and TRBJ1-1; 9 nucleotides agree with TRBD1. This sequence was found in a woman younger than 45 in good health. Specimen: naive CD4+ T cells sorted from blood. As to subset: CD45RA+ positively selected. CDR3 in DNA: TGTGCCACCAGGGACAGGGTGGACACTGAAGCTTTCTTT. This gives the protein CATRDRVDTEAFF. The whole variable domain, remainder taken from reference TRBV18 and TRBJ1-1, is NAGVMQNPRHLVRRRGQEARLRCSPMKGHSHVYWYRQLPEEGLKFMVYLQKENIIDESGMPKERFSAEFPKEGPSILRIQQVVRGDSAAYFCATRDRVDTEAFFGQGTRLTVV.